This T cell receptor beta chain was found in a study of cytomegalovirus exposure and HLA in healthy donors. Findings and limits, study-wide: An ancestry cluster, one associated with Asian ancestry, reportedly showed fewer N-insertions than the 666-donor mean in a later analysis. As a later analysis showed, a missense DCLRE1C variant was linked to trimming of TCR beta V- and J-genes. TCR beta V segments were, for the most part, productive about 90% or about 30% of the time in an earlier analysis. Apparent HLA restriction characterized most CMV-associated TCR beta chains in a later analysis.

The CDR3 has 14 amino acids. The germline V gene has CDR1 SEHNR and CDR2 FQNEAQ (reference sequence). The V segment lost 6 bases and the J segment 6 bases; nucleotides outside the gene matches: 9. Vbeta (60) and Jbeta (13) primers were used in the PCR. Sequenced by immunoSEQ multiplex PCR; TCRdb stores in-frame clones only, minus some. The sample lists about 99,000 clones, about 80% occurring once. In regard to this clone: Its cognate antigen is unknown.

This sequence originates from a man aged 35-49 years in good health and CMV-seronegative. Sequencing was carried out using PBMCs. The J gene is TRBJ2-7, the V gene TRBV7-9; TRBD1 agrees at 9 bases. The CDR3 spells CASRHPGQGAEQYF. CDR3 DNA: TGTGCCAGCAGACACCCGGGACAGGGTGCCGAGCAGTACTTC.